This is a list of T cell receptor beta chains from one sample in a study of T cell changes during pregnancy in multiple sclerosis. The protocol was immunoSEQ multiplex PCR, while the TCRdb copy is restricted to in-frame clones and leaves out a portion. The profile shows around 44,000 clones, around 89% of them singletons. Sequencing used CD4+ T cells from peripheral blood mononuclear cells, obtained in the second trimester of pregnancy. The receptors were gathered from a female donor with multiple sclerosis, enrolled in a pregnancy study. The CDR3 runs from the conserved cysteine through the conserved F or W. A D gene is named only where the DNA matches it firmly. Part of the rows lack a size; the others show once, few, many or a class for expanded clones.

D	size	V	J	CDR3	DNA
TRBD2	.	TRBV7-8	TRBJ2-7	CASSLWGATSGNYEQYF	TGTGCCAGCAGCTTATGGGGGGCGACTAGCGGCAACTACGAGCAGTACTTC
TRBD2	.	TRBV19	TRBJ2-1	CASSHRSGIFYNEQFF	TGTGCCAGTAGTCACCGTAGCGGGATTTTCTACAATGAGCAGTTCTTC
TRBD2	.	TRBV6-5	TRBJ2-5	CASRGLAGYQETQYF	TGTGCCAGCAGGGGACTAGCGGGGTACCAAGAGACCCAGTACTTC
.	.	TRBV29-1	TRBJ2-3	CSVEGAGGDTQYF	TGCAGCGTTGAAGGTGCCGGGGGTGATACGCAGTATTTT
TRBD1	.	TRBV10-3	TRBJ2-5	CAISESRGLGETQYF	TGTGCCATCAGTGAGTCGAGGGGGCTTGGGGAGACCCAGTACTTC
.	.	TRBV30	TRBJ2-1	CAWSVGTHNEQFF	TGTGCCTGGAGTGTGGGGACTCACAATGAGCAGTTCTTC
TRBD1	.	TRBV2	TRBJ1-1	CASTKGTGGTLITEAFF	TGTGCCAGCACCAAAGGGACAGGGGGGACGTTGATCACTGAAGCTTTCTTT
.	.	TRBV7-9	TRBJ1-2	CASSLDSGYTF	TGTGCCAGCAGCTTAGACAGTGGCTACACCTTC
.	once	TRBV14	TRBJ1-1	CASSRGPDTEAFF	TGTGCCAGCAGTCGAGGTCCTGACACTGAAGCTTTCTTT
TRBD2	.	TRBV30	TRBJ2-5	CAWSLGLAGGTQRETQYF	TGTGCCTGGAGTTTGGGACTAGCGGGTGGAACCCAGAGGGAGACCCAGTACTTC
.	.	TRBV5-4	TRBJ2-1	CASSLQGTYNEQFF	TGTGCCAGCAGTTTACAGGGAACCTACAATGAGCAGTTCTTC
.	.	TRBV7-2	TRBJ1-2	CASSIDRNYGYTF	TGTGCCAGCAGCATAGACAGGAACTATGGCTACACCTTC
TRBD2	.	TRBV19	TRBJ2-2	CASAGRLAGGETGELFF	TGTGCCAGTGCCGGCCGGCTAGCGGGAGGGGAGACCGGGGAGCTGTTTTTT
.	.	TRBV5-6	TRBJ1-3	CASSPQVSSGNTIYF	TGTGCCAGCAGCCCCCAGGTGAGCTCTGGAAACACCATATATTTT
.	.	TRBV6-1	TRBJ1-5	CASSGSGDQPQHF	TGTGCCAGCAGTGGGTCAGGGGATCAGCCCCAGCATTTT
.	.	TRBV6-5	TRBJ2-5	CASSYGRETQYF	TGTGCCAGCAGTTACGGGAGAGAGACCCAGTACTTC
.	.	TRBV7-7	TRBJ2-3	CASRAASSDTQYF	TGTGCTAGCCGAGCGGCAAGCTCGGATACGCAGTATTTT
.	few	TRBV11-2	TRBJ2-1	CASSFATWRVEQFF	TGTGCCAGCAGCTTTGCTACCTGGAGGGTTGAGCAGTTCTTC
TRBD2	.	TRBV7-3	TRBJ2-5	CASSRGGGETQYF	TGTGCCAGCAGCCGGGGGGGAGGAGAGACCCAGTACTTC
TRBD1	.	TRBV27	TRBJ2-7	CASRGTGYREQYF	TGTGCCAGCCGGGGGACAGGGTACCGCGAGCAGTACTTC
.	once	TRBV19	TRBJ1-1	CASNLWRTNTEAFF	TGTGCCAGTAATTTATGGCGGACAAACACTGAAGCTTTCTTT
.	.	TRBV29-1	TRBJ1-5	CSVGKGGNQPQHF	TGCAGCGTTGGAAAGGGGGGGAATCAGCCCCAGCATTTT
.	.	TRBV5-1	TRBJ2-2	CASSLSGIANTGELFF	TGCGCCAGCAGCTTGTCGGGGATTGCGAACACCGGGGAGCTGTTTTTT
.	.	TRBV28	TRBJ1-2	CASREAGGPYGYTF	TGTGCCAGCAGGGAGGCGGGGGGCCCCTATGGCTACACCTTC
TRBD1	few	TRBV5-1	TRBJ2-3	CASSLTTGEDTQYF	TGCGCCAGCAGCTTGACAACAGGGGAAGATACGCAGTATTTT
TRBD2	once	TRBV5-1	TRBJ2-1	CASSLTSGTVSEQFF	TGCGCCAGCAGCTTGACTAGCGGAACTGTCTCCGAGCAGTTCTTC
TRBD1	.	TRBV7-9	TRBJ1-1	CASSAQGALTEAFF	TGTGCCAGCAGCGCGCAGGGGGCCCTCACTGAAGCTTTCTTT
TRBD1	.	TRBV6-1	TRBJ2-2	CASSERGGVTGELFF	TGTGCCAGCAGTGAACGAGGGGGCGTCACCGGGGAGCTGTTTTTT
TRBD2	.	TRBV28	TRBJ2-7	CASRGSAGGNEQYF	TGTGCCAGCAGGGGATCCGCGGGAGGGAACGAGCAGTACTTC
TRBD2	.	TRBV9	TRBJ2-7	CASSVGLLDGGAGEQYF	TGTGCCAGCAGCGTAGGTCTCCTTGACGGGGGGGCGGGGGAGCAGTACTTC
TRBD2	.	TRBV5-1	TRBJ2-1	CASSFPGGEQFF	TGCGCCAGCAGCTTCCCGGGGGGTGAGCAGTTCTTC
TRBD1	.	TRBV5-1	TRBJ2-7	CASSGGQGRTYEQYF	TGCGCCAGCTCAGGCGGACAGGGGAGAACCTACGAGCAGTACTTC
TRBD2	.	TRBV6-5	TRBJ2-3	CASSGSAGGFDTQYF	TGTGCCAGCAGTGGCTCAGCGGGAGGATTCGATACGCAGTATTTT
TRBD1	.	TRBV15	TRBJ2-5	CATSRALTGANQETQYF	TGTGCCACCAGCAGGGCCTTGACAGGGGCCAACCAAGAGACCCAGTACTTC
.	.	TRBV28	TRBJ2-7	CVARGPYEQYF	TGTGTGGCCAGGGGCCCCTACGAGCAGTACTTC
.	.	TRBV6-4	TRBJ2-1	CASREEGGTATYNEQFF	TGTGCCAGCAGGGAGGAAGGGGGGACAGCAACCTACAATGAGCAGTTCTTC
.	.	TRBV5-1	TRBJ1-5	CASSLAWGQPQHF	TGCGCCAGCAGCTTGGCATGGGGCCAGCCCCAGCATTTT
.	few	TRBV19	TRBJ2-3	CASSPILGGQLDTQYF	TGTGCCAGTAGTCCCATATTGGGTGGACAGCTGGATACGCAGTATTTT
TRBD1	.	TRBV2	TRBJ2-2	CASSADRGTGELFF	TGTGCCAGCAGTGCGGACAGGGGAACCGGGGAGCTGTTTTTT
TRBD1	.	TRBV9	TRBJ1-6	CASSVTATGEATLHF	TGTGCCAGCAGCGTAACGGCGACAGGGGAAGCGACCCTCCACTTT
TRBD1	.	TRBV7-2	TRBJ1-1	CASSSGDRRNTEAFF	TGTGCCAGCAGCTCCGGGGACAGGAGGAACACTGAAGCTTTCTTT
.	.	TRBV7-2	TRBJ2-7	CASSLVNPGEQYF	TGTGCCAGCAGCTTAGTGAACCCGGGGGAGCAGTACTTC
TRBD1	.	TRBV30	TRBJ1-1	CAWSPGTVNTEAFF	TGTGCCTGGAGTCCCGGGACAGTTAACACTGAAGCTTTCTTT
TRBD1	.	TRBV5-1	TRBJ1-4	CASSLGQGRNEKLFF	TGCGCCAGCAGCTTGGGACAGGGGAGAAATGAAAAACTGTTTTTT
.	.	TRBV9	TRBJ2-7	CASSPRGQSEQYF	TGTGCCAGCAGCCCTAGGGGACAATCCGAGCAGTACTTC
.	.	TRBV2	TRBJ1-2	CASSERGTYRGYTF	TGTGCCAGCAGTGAAAGGGGGACCTATCGTGGCTACACCTTC
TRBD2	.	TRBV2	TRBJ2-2	CASTLTSGMGTGELFF	TGTGCCAGCACCCTAACTAGCGGGATGGGCACCGGGGAGCTGTTTTTT